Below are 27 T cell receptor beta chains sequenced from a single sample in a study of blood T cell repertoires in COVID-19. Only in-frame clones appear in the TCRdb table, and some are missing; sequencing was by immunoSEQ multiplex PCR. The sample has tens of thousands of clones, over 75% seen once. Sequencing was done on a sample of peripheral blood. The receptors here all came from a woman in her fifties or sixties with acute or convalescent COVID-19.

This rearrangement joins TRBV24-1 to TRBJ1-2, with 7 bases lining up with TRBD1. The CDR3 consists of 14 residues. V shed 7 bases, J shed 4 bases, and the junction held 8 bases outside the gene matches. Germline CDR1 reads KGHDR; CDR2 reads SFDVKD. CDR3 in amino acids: CATRGQAEGYGYTF. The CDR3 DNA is TGTGCCACCAGAGGACAGGCCGAGGGCTATGGCTACACCTTC.

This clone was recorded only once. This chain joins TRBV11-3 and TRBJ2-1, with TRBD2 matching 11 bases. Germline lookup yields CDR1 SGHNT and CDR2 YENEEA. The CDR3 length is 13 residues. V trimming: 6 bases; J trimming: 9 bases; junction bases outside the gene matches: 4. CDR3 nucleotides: TGTGCCAGCAGTCTAGCGGGAGGAGTTGAGCAGTTCTTC. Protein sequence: CASSLAGGVEQFF.

Written as DNA, the CDR3 is TGTGCCAGTAGTTCCGGGACTCCCACCTTCGGTGAGCAGTTCTTC. Amino acid sequence: CASSSGTPTFGEQFF. The V gene is TRBV19, the J gene TRBJ2-1; weak D call: TRBD2 (6 bases). CDR1 is LNHDA and CDR2 is SQIVND in the germline V gene (reference sequence). This CDR3 comprises 15 residues. Trimming took 5 bases from V and 9 from J, leaving 20 bases between them.

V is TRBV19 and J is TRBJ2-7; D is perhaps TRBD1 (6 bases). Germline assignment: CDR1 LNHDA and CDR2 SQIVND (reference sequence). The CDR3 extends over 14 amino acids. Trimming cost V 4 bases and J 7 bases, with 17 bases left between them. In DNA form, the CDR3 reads TGTGCCAGTAGTACAGACAGGCCTGGTGGGGAGCAGTACTTC. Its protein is CASSTDRPGGEQYF.

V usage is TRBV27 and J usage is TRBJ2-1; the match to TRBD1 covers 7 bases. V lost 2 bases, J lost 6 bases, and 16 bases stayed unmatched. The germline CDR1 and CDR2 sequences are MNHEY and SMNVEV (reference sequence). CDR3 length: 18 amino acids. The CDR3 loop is CASSLRGQAFLGGNEQFF. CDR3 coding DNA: TGTGCCAGCAGTTTAAGAGGACAGGCTTTTCTAGGGGGCAATGAGCAGTTCTTC.

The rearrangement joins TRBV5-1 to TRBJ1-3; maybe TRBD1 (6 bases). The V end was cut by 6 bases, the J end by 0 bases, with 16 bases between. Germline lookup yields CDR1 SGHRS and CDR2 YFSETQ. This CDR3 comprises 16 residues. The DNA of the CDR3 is TGCGCCAGCAAACCCTTCACAGGGAGCTCTGGAAACACCATATATTTT. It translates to CASKPFTGSSGNTIYF.

The CDR3 region has the DNA TGCGCCAGCAGCTCCAGCGGGGGGAGGGATACGCAGTATTTT. It encodes CASSSSGGRDTQYF. The chain uses TRBV5-1 and TRBJ2-3; 9 bases fit TRBD2. CDR3 size: 14 residues. Germline loops: CDR1 SGHRS, CDR2 YFSETQ. Unmatched junction bases numbered 5, after V lost 3 bases and J lost 6 bases.

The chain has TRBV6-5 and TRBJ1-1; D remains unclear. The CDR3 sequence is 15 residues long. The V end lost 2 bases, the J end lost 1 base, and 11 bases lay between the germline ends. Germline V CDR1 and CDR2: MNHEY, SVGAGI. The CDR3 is CASSYRGLGNTEAFF. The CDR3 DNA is TGTGCCAGCAGTTACAGAGGCCTGGGGAACACTGAAGCTTTCTTT.

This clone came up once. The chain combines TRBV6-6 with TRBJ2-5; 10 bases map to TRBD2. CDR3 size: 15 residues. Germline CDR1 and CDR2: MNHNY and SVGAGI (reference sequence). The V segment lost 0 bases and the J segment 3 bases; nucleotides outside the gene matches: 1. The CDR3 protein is CASSYSGLAEETQYF. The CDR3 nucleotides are TGTGCCAGCAGTTACTCCGGACTAGCGGAAGAGACCCAGTACTTC.

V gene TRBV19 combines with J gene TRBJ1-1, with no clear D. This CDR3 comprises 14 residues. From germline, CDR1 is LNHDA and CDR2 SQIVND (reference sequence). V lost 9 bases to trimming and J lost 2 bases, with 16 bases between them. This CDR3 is CASTPHNPNTEAFF. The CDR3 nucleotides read TGTGCCAGCACCCCTCACAACCCTAACACTGAAGCTTTCTTT.

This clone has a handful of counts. The CDR3 bases are TGTGCCAGCAGCTTGGAATGGGGAGGAGAGCAGTACTTC. It encodes CASSLEWGGEQYF. The chain uses TRBV5-5 and TRBJ2-7; tentatively, D is TRBD2 (6 bases). In germline, CDR1 is SGHKS, CDR2 YYEKEE (reference sequence). The CDR3 covers 13 residues. With 0 bases removed from V and 7 bases from J, the gap between germline ends came to 11 bases.

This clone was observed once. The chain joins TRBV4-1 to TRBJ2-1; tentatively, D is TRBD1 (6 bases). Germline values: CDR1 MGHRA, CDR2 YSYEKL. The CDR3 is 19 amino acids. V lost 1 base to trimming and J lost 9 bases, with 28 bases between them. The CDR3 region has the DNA TGCGCCAGCAGCCAAGTACGCAATATCGGGACAATGCTTTTATCTGAGCAGTTCTTC. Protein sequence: CASSQVRNIGTMLLSEQFF.

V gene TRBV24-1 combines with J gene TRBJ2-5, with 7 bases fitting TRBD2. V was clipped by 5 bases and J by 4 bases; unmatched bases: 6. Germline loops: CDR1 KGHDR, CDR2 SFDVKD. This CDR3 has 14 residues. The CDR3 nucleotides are TGTGCCACCAGTGTGGCGGGAGTTCCAGAGACCCAGTACTTC. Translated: CATSVAGVPETQYF.

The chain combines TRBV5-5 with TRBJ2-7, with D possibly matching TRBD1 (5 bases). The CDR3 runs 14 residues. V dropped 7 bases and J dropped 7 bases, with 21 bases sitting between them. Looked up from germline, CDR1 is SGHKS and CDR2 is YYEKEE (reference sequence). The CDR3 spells CASLSPGSPQEQYF. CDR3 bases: TGTGCCAGCTTGTCTCCAGGGTCCCCCCAAGAGCAGTACTTC.

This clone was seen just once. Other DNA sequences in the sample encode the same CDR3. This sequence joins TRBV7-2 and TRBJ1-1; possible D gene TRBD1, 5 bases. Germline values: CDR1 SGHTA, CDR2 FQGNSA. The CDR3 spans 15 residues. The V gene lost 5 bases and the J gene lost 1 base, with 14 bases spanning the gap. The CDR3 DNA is TGTGCCAGCAGCCCTAGGGGAGGGCGGAACACTGAAGCTTTCTTT. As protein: CASSPRGGRNTEAFF.

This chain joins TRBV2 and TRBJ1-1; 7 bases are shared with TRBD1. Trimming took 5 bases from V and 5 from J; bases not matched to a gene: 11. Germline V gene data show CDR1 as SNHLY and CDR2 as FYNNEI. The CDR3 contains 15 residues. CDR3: CASSPHPGGITEAFF. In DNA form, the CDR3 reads TGTGCCAGCAGTCCCCACCCAGGGGGTATAACTGAAGCTTTCTTT.

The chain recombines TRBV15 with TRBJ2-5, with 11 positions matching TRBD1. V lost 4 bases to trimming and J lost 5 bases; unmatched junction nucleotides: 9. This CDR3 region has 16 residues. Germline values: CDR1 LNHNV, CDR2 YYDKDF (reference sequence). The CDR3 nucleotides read TGTGCCACCAGCACCTTGGACAGGGGGCCGCGCGAGACCCAGTACTTC. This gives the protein CATSTLDRGPRETQYF.

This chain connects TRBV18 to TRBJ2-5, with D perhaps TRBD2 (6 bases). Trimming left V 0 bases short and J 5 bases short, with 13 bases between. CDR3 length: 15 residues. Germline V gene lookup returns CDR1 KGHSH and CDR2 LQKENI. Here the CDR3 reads CASSPPNLEGETQYF. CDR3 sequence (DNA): TGTGCCAGCTCACCACCAAATCTGGAGGGGGAGACCCAGTACTTC.

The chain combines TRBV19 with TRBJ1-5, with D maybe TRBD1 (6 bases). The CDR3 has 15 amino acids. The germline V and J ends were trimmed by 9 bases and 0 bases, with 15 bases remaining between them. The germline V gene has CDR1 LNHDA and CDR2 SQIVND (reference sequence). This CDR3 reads CASRGAPASNQPQHF. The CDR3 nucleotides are TGTGCCAGCCGGGGGGCCCCGGCTAGCAATCAGCCCCAGCATTTT.

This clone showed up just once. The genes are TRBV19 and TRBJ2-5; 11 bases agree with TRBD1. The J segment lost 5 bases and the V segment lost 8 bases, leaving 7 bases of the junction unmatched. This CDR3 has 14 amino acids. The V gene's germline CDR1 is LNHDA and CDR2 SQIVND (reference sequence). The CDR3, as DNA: TGTGCCAGTTTGGACAGGGGGCGCGGGGAGACCCAGTACTTC. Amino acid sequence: CASLDRGRGETQYF.

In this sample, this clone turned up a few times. DNA of the CDR3: TGTGCCAGCAGGTCAAGGACAGTCCGTGGAGAAAAACTGTTTTTT. Translation gives CASRSRTVRGEKLFF. The gene calls are TRBV28 and TRBJ1-4, with a tentative D call TRBD1 (6 bases). CDR1 is MDHEN and CDR2 is SYDVKM in the germline V gene. V was cut by 6 bases and J by 8 bases, with 19 bases left in between. The CDR3 has 15 residues.

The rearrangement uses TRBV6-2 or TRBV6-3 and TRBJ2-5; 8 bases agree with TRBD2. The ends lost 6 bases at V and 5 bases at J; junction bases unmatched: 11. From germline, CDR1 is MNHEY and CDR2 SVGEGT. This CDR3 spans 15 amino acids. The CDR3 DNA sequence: TGTGCCAGCAGCGCGGGACTAGTAGGAGGCGAGACCCAGTACTTC. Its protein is CASSAGLVGGETQYF.

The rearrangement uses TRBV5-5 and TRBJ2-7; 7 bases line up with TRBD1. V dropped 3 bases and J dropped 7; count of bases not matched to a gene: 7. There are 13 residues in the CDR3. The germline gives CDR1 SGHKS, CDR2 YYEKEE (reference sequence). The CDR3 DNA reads TGTGCCAGCAGCTCAGACAGGGTGTCTGAGCAGTACTTC. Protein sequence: CASSSDRVSEQYF. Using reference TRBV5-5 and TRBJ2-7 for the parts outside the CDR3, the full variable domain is DAGVTQSPTHLIKTRGQQVTLRCSPISGHKSVSWYQQVLGQGPQFIFQYYEKEERGRGNFPDRFSARQFPNYSSELNVNALLLGDSALYLCASSSDRVSEQYFGPGTRLTVT.

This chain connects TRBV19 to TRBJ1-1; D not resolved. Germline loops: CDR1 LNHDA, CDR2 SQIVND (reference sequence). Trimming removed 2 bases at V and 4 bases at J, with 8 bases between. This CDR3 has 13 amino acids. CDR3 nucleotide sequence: TGTGCCAGTAGTATATGGAGGTCCACTGAAGCTTTCTTT. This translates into CASSIWRSTEAFF. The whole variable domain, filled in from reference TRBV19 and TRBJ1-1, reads DGGITQSPKYLFRKEGQNVTLSCEQNLNHDAMYWYRQDPGQGLRLIYYSQIVNDFQKGDIAEGYSVSREKKESFPLTVTSAQKNPTAFYLCASSIWRSTEAFFGQGTRLTVV.

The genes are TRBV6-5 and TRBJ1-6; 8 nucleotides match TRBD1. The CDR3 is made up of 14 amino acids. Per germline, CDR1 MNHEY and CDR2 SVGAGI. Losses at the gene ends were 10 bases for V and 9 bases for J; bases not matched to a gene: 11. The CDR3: CATQPQGVASPLHF. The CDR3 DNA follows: TGTGCCACCCAGCCACAGGGGGTGGCTTCACCCCTCCACTTT.

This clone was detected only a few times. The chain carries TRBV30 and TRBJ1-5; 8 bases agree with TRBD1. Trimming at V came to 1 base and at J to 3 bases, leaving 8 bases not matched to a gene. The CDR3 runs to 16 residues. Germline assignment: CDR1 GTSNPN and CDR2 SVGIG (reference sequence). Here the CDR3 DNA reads TGTGCCTGGAGTGGATCAGGGGGCTCGAACAATCAGCCCCAGCATTTT. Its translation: CAWSGSGGSNNQPQHF.

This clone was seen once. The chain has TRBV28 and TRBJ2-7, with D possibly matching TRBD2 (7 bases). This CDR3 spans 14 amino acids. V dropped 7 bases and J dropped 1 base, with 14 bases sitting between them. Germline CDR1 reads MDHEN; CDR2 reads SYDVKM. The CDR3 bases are TGTGCCAGCAACAACGAGGGGGGGTCCTACGAGCAGTACTTC. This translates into CASNNEGGSYEQYF.